The rows below give T cell receptor beta chains drawn from one sample of a study of graft-versus-host responses after intestinal transplantation. The method was immunoSEQ multiplex PCR; TCRdb's version includes in-frame clones alone and lacks a portion of them. The table shows roughly 70,000 clones, with nearly 85% occurring only once. What these receptors recognize is not known. This specimen consisted of unstimulated CD4+ T cells sorted from spleen or lymph node cells, obtained before transplant. Receptors were obtained from a human donor who was the organ donor for an intestinal transplant. The CDR3 runs from the conserved cysteine through the conserved F or W. The order of the fields is clone size, D gene, J gene, V gene, CDR3 protein, CDR3 DNA. A D gene is named only where the DNA matches it firmly. Clone size is shown for a subset of rows, as once, few, many or a class of expanded clone.

size: .; D: .; J: TRBJ2-5; V: TRBV5-1; CDR3: CASSLDREKSETQYF; DNA: TGCGCCAGCAGCTTGGACAGGGAAAAATCGGAGACCCAGTACTTC
size: .; D: .; J: TRBJ1-1; V: TRBV7-8; CDR3: CASSLTRDTEAFF; DNA: TGTGCCAGCAGCTTAACGAGGGACACTGAAGCTTTCTTT
size: few; D: .; J: TRBJ1-4; V: TRBV12-5; CDR3: CASARLQLATNEKLFF; DNA: TGTGCTAGTGCCCGACTCCAACTTGCAACTAATGAAAAACTGTTTTTT
size: .; D: .; J: TRBJ1-2; V: TRBV29-1; CDR3: CSVDISSGGGRYGYTF; DNA: TGCAGCGTTGATATATCTTCGGGGGGCGGACGCTATGGCTACACCTTC
size: .; D: .; J: TRBJ2-2; V: TRBV9; CDR3: CASSVDTNTGELFF; DNA: TGTGCCAGCAGCGTAGACACGAACACCGGGGAGCTGTTTTTT
size: .; D: TRBD1; J: TRBJ2-1; V: TRBV5-1; CDR3: CASSLDSTGENYNEQFF; DNA: TGCGCCAGCAGCTTGGACTCAACAGGGGAGAACTACAATGAGCAGTTCTTC
size: .; D: TRBD1; J: TRBJ1-1; V: TRBV5-8; CDR3: CASSLGTGRNTEAFF; DNA: TGTGCCAGCAGCTTGGGGACAGGGAGGAACACTGAAGCTTTCTTT
size: .; D: .; J: TRBJ2-6; V: TRBV7-8; CDR3: CASSLTTGANVLTF; DNA: TGTGCCAGCAGCTTAACTACTGGGGCCAACGTCCTGACTTTC
size: .; D: TRBD1; J: TRBJ1-4; V: TRBV6-6; CDR3: CASSRGQGRYEKLFF; DNA: TGTGCCAGCAGCCGGGGACAGGGAAGGTATGAAAAACTGTTTTTT
size: once; D: TRBD1; J: TRBJ2-4; V: TRBV4-1; CDR3: CASSVRGMGQGGNIQYF; DNA: TGCGCCAGCAGCGTGCGTGGGATGGGACAGGGGGGCAACATTCAGTACTTC
size: .; D: .; J: TRBJ1-5; V: TRBV6-6; CDR3: CASSYSDQPQHF; DNA: TGTGCCAGCAGTTACTCCGATCAGCCCCAGCATTTT
size: .; D: .; J: TRBJ1-1; V: TRBV7-2; CDR3: CASSLEVLNTEAFF; DNA: TGTGCCAGCAGCTTAGAAGTCCTAAACACTGAAGCTTTCTTT
size: .; D: TRBD1; J: TRBJ2-5; V: TRBV28; CDR3: CASSGTGALETQYF; DNA: TGTGCCAGCAGTGGGACAGGGGCCCTGGAGACCCAGTACTTC
size: .; D: .; J: TRBJ1-5; V: TRBV6-5; CDR3: CASSEGNQPQHF; DNA: TGTGCCAGCAGTGAGGGTAATCAGCCCCAGCATTTT
size: .; D: .; J: TRBJ2-3; V: TRBV12-5; CDR3: CASGLGLYTDTQYF; DNA: TGTGCTAGTGGTTTGGGACTGTACACAGATACGCAGTATTTT
size: .; D: .; J: TRBJ1-6; V: TRBV28; CDR3: CASSFSLGGSPNSPLHF; DNA: TGTGCCAGCAGTTTCAGTTTGGGGGGGAGTCCAAATTCACCCCTCCACTTT
size: .; D: .; J: TRBJ1-5; V: TRBV5-6; CDR3: CASSLREANNQPQHF; DNA: TGTGCCAGCAGCTTGAGAGAAGCTAACAATCAGCCCCAGCATTTT
size: .; D: .; J: TRBJ1-4; V: TRBV7-6; CDR3: CASSFWRTRQEVGATNEKLFF; DNA: TGTGCCAGCAGCTTTTGGAGAACTCGACAGGAGGTCGGAGCAACTAATGAAAAACTGTTTTTT
size: .; D: TRBD1; J: TRBJ1-1; V: TRBV5-1; CDR3: CASSPRGQGALDTEAFF; DNA: TGCGCCAGCAGCCCCCGAGGACAGGGGGCGCTGGACACTGAAGCTTTCTTT
size: .; D: TRBD1; J: TRBJ2-5; V: TRBV5-1; CDR3: CASSRTGSQETQYF; DNA: TGCGCCAGCAGTCGGACAGGATCGCAAGAGACCCAGTACTTC